What follows are 10 T cell receptor beta chains derived from one specimen sequenced in a study of tumor and adjacent non-tumor tissue in lung cancer. The template was RNA from unsorted bulk tissue. Distant lung tissue was collected more than 3 cm away from the tumor edge. A modified ARM-PCR protocol with three rounds of nested PCR amplified TCRbeta. TCRdb redid the calling of the multiplex PCR reads with MiXCR, one entry per CDR3 protein. The table records about 90,000 distinct CDR3 sequences, more than 75% of them present only once. The source material was distant non-tumor lung tissue. These TCRs come from a woman aged 50 to 60 with non-small cell lung cancer.

Points on this clonotype: The junction shows a germline mismatch at one end, possibly a read error. The V call is TRBV6-5, the J call TRBJ1-1, with a possible D match to TRBD1 (5 bases). The CDR3 covers 14 residues. Germline loops: CDR1 MNHEY, CDR2 SVGAGI. The DNA of the CDR3 is TGTGCTAGCAGTTACTCGCGGGGCGCCCATGAAGCTTTATTT. Translated: CASSYSRGAHEALF.

Of note for this clonotype: At one boundary the junction diverges from the germline segment, which might be a read error. CDR3: CASSQVPGGQDAHYF. CDR3 DNA: TGTGCCAGCAGCCAAGTTCCGGGAGGACAAGATGCCCATTACTTC. The gene calls are TRBV4-2 and TRBJ2-5; 7 bases line up with TRBD2. The germline V gene encodes CDR1 LGHNA and CDR2 YNFKEQ. The CDR3 totals 15 residues.

A remark on this clonotype: A much larger clone differs from this one at a single base, so this may be a read error. The genes are TRBV28 and TRBJ2-2; D unresolved. CDR1 is MDHEN and CDR2 is SYDVKM in the germline V gene. This CDR3 is 14 amino acids long. The CDR3 DNA follows: TGTGCCAGCAGTTATTCAGTGAACACCGAGGAGCTGTTTTTT. Its protein product is CASSYSVNTEELFF.

As for this clonotype: This could be a read error, since a much larger clone is one nucleotide away. V usage is TRBV6-2 or TRBV6-3 and J usage is TRBJ2-6; tentatively, D is TRBD2 (5 bases). V lost 6 bases and J lost 0, with 15 bases in between. The CDR3 extends over 17 amino acids. The germline V gene encodes CDR1 MNHEY and CDR2 SVGEGT. This CDR3 reads CASRSSSMISGANVLTF. The DNA for the CDR3 is TGTGCCAGCAGGTCTAGCAGTATGATCTCTGGGGCCAACGTCCTGACTTTC.

Concerning this clonotype: One junction end disagrees with the germline gene, perhaps due to a read error. This chain links TRBV28 with TRBJ2-7; perhaps TRBD1 as D (6 bases). This CDR3 contains 15 residues. Germline assignment: CDR1 MDHEN and CDR2 SYDVKM. CDR3 in amino acids: CASSRKQGRAYEQCF. DNA for the CDR3: TGTGCCAGCAGCCGAAAACAGGGCCGTGCCTACGAGCAGTGCTTC.

Comments on this clonotype: Mismatch with germline at one junction end may stem from a read error. V gene TRBV6-1 combines with J gene TRBJ2-5; 7 positions agree with TRBD1. The CDR3 loop spans 16 amino acids. Germline lookup yields CDR1 MNHNS and CDR2 SASEGT. The CDR3 reads CASSQRQGSLAETQHF. In DNA form, the CDR3 reads TGTGCCAGCAGTCAGAGACAGGGAAGCTTAGCAGAGACCCAGCACTTC.

Turning to this clonotype: At one of its ends the junction is not consistent with the germline gene, which may arise from a read error. This sequence joins TRBV5-1 and TRBJ2-1, with D perhaps matching TRBD2 (6 bases). Germline CDR1 is SGHRS and CDR2 is YFSETQ. The CDR3 runs 16 residues. The CDR3 nucleotides read TGCGCCAGCAACTTGGAGGCGGGACGATTCTATAATGAGCAGTTCTTC. It specifies CASNLEAGRFYNEQFF.

Concerning this clonotype: The conserved phenylalanine or tryptophan normally closing the CDR3 is absent here, so this likely arose from a read error. The limits of the CDR3 on the DNA are not certain, so only TCRdb's listed CDR3 is given. The gene calls are TRBV6-2 or TRBV6-3 and TRBJ2-5; the table's D call TRBD2 went unverified against the DNA. Germline assignment: CDR1 MNHEY and CDR2 SVGEGT. The CDR3 is 13 residues long, counting both termini. The CDR3 reads CASTLWHLETQYL.

Of note for this clonotype: A much larger clonotype is one base distant, so this may be a read error. The rearrangement joins TRBV20-1 to TRBJ2-7; D is perhaps TRBD2 (6 bases). Trimming took off 3 bases at V and 7 bases at J, with 19 bases between the two ends. Germline V gene lookup returns CDR1 DFQATT and CDR2 SNEGSKA (reference sequence). The CDR3 spans 14 residues. Written as DNA, the CDR3 is TGCAGTGCTAGGGCGGCGAGTCGTGCGGGAGAGCAGTACTTC. It is translated as CSARAASRAGEQYF.

At least ten counts were recorded for this clonotype. The gene calls are TRBV20-1 and TRBJ2-5; 8 bases are a match to TRBD1. The CDR3 contains 15 residues. CDR1 and CDR2 (germline): DFQATT, SNEGSKA (reference sequence). V trimming: 6 bases; J trimming: 5 bases; junction bases outside the gene matches: 14. Written as DNA, the CDR3 is TGCAGTGCCAATTACCTTCTACAGGGGGTCGAGACCCAGTACTTC. It translates to CSANYLLQGVETQYF.